Described below is a single TCR beta chain sequence and its context. These data come from a study of blood T cell repertoires in COVID-19. The assay was immunoSEQ multiplex PCR, and TCRdb's table has in-frame clones only and misses some. Here the sample spans 260,000 or so clones, approximately 86% being singletons. CDR1 is MNHNY and CDR2 is SVGAGI in the germline V gene (reference sequence). Trimming took 5 bases from V and 1 from J, leaving 12 bases between them. The CDR3 is made up of 15 amino acids. The sequenced sample consisted of peripheral blood. The chain combines TRBV6-6 with TRBJ1-5, with D perhaps TRBD1 (6 bases). The receptor's source is a human donor in a cohort sampled during active COVID-19. CDR3 DNA: TGTGCCAGCAGTGGCCTCAGGGGAAGCAATCAGCCCCAGCATTTT. Translated, it gives CASSGLRGSNQPQHF.